This paragraph covers one TCR beta chain sequence. Antigen unknown. Gene labels here are mouse ones. The CDR3 end lies 1 residue beyond the end of the read and is filled in from the germline J gene. Specified time point: mouse harvest day 7 after allogeneic transplant. Each mouse received 10^7 T-cell-depleted marrow cells plus 10^6 splenic CD5+ T cells by tail vein. Survey-depth TCRbeta CDR3 sequencing reported V/J genes and productive frequencies. Clones were sequenced by immunoSEQ multiplex PCR, and TCRdb holds only the in-frame ones, with some missing. The top ten hold approximately 10% of the sample, which has about 5,500 clones, 40% to 60% seen once. V trimming: 3 bases; J trimming: 4 bases; junction bases outside the gene matches: 3. CDR1 is NSHNY, CDR2 SYGAGN, per germline. The CDR3 is made up of 14 amino acids. The data belong to a study of tissue T cells after allogeneic stem cell transplantation.

Findings and limits, study-wide: Blood and spleen captured only part of the tissue TCR repertoire. Anatomically similar tissues had similar TCR repertoires within each patient.

The specimen sequenced was gut tissue. The chain joins TRBV13-1 to TRBJ2-1, with 8 nucleotides matching TRBD2. This receptor was taken from a female BALB/c mouse given C57BL/6 T cells with graft-versus-host disease after an allogeneic hematopoietic cell transplant. CDR3 loop: CASSALGEYAEQFF. The DNA read from the CDR3 is TGTGCCAGCAGTGCACTGGGGGAGTATGCTGAGCAGTTC.